This record covers a single T cell receptor beta chain. The sample is drawn from a study of cytomegalovirus exposure and HLA in healthy donors. J lost 9 bases, V lost 5 bases, and 11 bases had no gene match. The CDR3 has 15 residues. Germline-derived CDR1 and CDR2 are MDHEN and SYDVKM. PCR involved 60 Vbeta and 13 Jbeta primers. Profiled with immunoSEQ multiplex PCR; TCRdb holds only in-frame clones, not every one. Of about 130,000 clones in the sample, around 85% were seen once. The sample comprised PBMCs. This TCR was recovered from a woman aged 30 to 39 in good health and CMV-seropositive. The V call is TRBV28, the J call TRBJ2-1, with 9 positions matching TRBD2. The CDR3, as DNA: TGTGCCAGCAGTCAGTTGCGGGAGGGCCAAAGTGAGCAGTTCTTC. Its translation is CASSQLREGQSEQFF.